One T cell receptor (beta chain) is described in this entry. Its cognate antigen is unknown. Just one base apart from a much larger clone, this may be a read error. There are 13 residues in the CDR3. Trimming removed 5 bases at V and 5 bases at J, with 12 bases between. CDR1 is MGHRA and CDR2 is YSYEKL in the germline V gene. Naive CD8 libraries used 20,000 to 1,000,000 sorted cells and 10%, 30% or 50% RNA. Using a CD8+CD4-CCR7+CD45RA+ phenotype, naive CD8 T cells were sorted. This sample is part of a study of molecular identifiers for immune sequencing clone quantification. Study-wide results and caveats: It was shown that clones above 20 RNA copies held over 99% of effector molecules, but under 1% in naive cells.

TCRdb re-derived calls from the PCR reads in MiXCR, one entry per CDR3 protein. The sample includes approximately 670,000 distinct CDR3 sequences, just under 20% of them seen just once. The chain is built from TRBV4-1 and TRBJ1-1, with D hard to call. Sequencing used naive CD8+ T cells from blood, with Jurkat cell RNA spiked in. Specified subset: FACS-sorted CD8+CD4-CCR7+CD45RA+ naive T cells. This sequence was found in a human donor in good health. Some libraries in this study had Jurkat cell RNA spiked in. The CDR3 region has the DNA TGCGCCAGCAGCTCCCTGACGTCGACTGAAGCTTTCTTT. Amino acid sequence: CASSSLTSTEAFF.